The T cell receptor beta chain described here comes from a study of CD8 T cells in ankylosing spondylitis. Study-wide points: Disease-linked clones were found to be CD8+ and relatively rare in peripheral blood. For ankylosing spondylitis blood, a TCR beta motif of 8 or 9 highly homologous variants appeared characteristic. Reportedly, significant enrichment of disease-linked clones occurred in matched ankylosing spondylitis synovial fluid.

This clonotype was seen ten or more times. The antigen is not known. Libraries for TCR beta were made by quantitative 5'-RACE with molecular barcodes. TCRdb redid the calling of the 5' RACE reads with MiXCR, one entry per CDR3 protein. There are about 250,000 distinct CDR3 sequences in the sample; under 30% occur only once, and around 0.58% lies in the top ten. The TCR was taken from a male donor with ankylosing spondylitis or in good health (not recorded which). Sequences were obtained from blood, either unsorted or a sorted T cell fraction (not recorded which).

The CDR3 region has the DNA TGCAGCGTAGGGACTAGTGTGGCGTCCAATGAGCAGTTCTTC. Translation gives CSVGTSVASNEQFF. This rearrangement joins TRBV29-1 to TRBJ2-1; 8 nucleotides align to TRBD2. The length of the CDR3 is 14 residues. Germline CDR1 SQVTM, CDR2 ANQGSEA. The ends lost 6 bases at V and 6 bases at J; junction bases unmatched: 10.